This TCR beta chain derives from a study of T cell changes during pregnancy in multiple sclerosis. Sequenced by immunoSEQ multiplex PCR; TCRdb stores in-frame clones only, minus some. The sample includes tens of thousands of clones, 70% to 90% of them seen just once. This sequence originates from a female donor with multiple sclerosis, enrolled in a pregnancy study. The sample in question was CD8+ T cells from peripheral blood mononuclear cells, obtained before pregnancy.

The CDR3 sequence is CASSLRDRGNTEAFF. CDR3 DNA sequence: TGTGCCAGCAGCCTACGGGACAGGGGGAACACTGAAGCTTTCTTT. The rearrangement links TRBV5-4 to TRBJ1-1, with 10 bases aligning to TRBD1. Germline trimming cut 4 bases from V and 1 base from J; bases unmatched to any gene: 4. Germline CDR1 SGHNT, CDR2 YYREEE (reference sequence). The CDR3 is made up of 15 amino acids.